This paragraph covers one TCR beta chain sequence. These data belong to a study of monozygotic twins with inflammatory bowel disease. cDNA was made in eight separate reactions per sample. TCRdb reprocessed the 5' RACE reads and reports one entry per CDR3 protein, with no DNA. The record lists about 160,000 distinct CDR3 sequences, of which the ten most abundant hold approximately 3%. The clonotype originates from a human donor with ulcerative colitis or Crohn's disease, or a healthy co-twin of an affected twin (not recorded which). The sample consisted of blood.

This CDR3 is CASRTDEYGYTF. The gene calls are TRBV19 and TRBJ1-2. Germline V lookup: CDR1 LNHDA, CDR2 SQIVND (reference sequence). The CDR3 is 12 amino acids. Based on the CDR3 plus reference TRBV19 and TRBJ1-2, the full variable domain is DGGITQSPKYLFRKEGQNVTLSCEQNLNHDAMYWYRQDPGQGLRLIYYSQIVNDFQKGDIAEGYSVSREKKESFPLTVTSAQKNPTAFYLCASRTDEYGYTFGSGTRLTVV.